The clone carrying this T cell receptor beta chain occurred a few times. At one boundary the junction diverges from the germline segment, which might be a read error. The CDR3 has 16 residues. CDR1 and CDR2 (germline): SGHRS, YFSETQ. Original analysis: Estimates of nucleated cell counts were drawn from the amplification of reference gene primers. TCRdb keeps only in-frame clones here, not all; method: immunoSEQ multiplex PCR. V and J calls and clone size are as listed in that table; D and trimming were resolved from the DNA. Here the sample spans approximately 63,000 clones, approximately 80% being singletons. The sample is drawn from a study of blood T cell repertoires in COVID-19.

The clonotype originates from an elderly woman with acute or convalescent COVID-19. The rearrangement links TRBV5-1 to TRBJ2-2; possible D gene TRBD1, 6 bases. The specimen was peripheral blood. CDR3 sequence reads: CARSWGRAPRTGELFF. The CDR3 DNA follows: TGCGCCCGCAGCTGGGGGCGGGCCCCCCGCACCGGGGAGCTGTTTTTT. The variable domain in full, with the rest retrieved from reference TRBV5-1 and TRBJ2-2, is KAGVTQTPRYLIKTRGQQVTLSCSPISGHRSVSWYQQTPGQGLQFLFEYFSETQRNKGNFPGRFSGRQFSNSRSEMNVSTLELGDSALYLCARSWGRAPRTGELFFGEGSRLTVL.